Listed here is a single T cell receptor (beta chain). This CDR3 contains 13 residues. Trimming shortened V by 5 bases and J by 5 bases, and 13 bases separated the two germline ends. CDR1 MNHNY and CDR2 SVGAGI come from the germline V gene (reference sequence). The PCR made use of 60 Vbeta and 13 Jbeta primers. Repertoires were generated with immunoSEQ multiplex PCR, while TCRdb's copy carries only in-frame clones and drops some. Of 60,000 to 90,000 clones listed, approximately 70% are singletons. This entry is derived from a study of cytomegalovirus exposure and HLA in healthy donors. The receptor's source is a woman between 45 and 60 years old in good health and CMV-seropositive. Material: PBMCs. The gene calls are TRBV6-6 and TRBJ2-7, with D possibly being TRBD1 (6 bases). CDR3 in amino acids: CASSGSQGNEQYF. The CDR3 region has the DNA TGTGCCAGCAGTGGTTCACAGGGAAACGAGCAGTACTTC.